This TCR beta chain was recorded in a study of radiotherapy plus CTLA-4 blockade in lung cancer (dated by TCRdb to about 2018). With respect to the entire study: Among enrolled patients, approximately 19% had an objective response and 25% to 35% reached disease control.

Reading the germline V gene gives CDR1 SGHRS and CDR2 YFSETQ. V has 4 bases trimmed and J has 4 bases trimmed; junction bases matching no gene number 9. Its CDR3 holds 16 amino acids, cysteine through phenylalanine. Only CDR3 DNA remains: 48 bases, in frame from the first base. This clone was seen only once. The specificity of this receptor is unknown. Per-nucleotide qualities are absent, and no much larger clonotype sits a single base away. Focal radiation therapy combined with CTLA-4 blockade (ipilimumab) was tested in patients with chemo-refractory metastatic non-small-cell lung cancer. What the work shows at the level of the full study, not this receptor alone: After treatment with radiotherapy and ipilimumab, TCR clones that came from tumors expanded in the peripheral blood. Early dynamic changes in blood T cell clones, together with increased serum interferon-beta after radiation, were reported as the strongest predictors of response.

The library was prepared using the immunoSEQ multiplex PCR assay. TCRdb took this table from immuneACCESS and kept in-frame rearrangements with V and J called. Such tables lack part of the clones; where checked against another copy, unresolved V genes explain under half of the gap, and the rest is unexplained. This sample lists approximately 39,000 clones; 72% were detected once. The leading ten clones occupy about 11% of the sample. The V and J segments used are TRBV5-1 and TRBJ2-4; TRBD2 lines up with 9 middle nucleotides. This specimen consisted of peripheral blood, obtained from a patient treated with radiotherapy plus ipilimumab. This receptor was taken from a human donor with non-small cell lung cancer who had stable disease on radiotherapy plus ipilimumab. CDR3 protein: CASSLGDSGGKNIQYF. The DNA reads TGCGCCAGCAGCCTGGGGGACAGCGGGGGGAAAAACATTCAGTACTTC. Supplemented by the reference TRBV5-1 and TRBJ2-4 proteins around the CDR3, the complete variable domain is KAGVTQTPRYLIKTRGQQVTLSCSPISGHRSVSWYQQTPGQGLQFLFEYFSETQRNKGNFPGRFSGRQFSNSRSEMNVSTLELGDSALYLCASSLGDSGGKNIQYFGAGTRLSVL.